A selection of T cell receptor beta chains follows, all from one sample in a study of T cell responses to AZD1222 COVID-19 vaccine. Profiling relied on immunoSEQ multiplex PCR, and the TCRdb table lists in-frame clones only, not all of them. The sample contains approximately 180,000 clones, approximately 90% of which appear only once. The sequencing used peripheral blood, collected 28 days after the second AZD1222 dose. These receptors all come from an adult who received the AZD1222 COVID-19 vaccine. The CDR3 runs from the conserved cysteine through the conserved F or W. A D gene is named only where the DNA matches it firmly. For some rows the clone size is stated as once, few or many, or as a class when expanded; others skip it.

J | V | D | size | CDR3 | DNA
TRBJ2-3 | TRBV19 | TRBD1 | - | CASRSTGGTDTQYF | TGTGCCAGTAGGTCGACAGGGGGAACAGATACGCAGTATTTT
TRBJ2-2 | TRBV7-9 | - | - | CASSFWRAQNTGELFF | TGTGCCAGCAGCTTTTGGAGGGCCCAGAACACCGGGGAGCTGTTTTTT
TRBJ2-1 | TRBV14 | - | - | CASSQDLEGVEFF | TGTGCCAGCAGCCAAGATTTAGAGGGGGTGGAGTTCTTC
TRBJ2-7 | TRBV7-2 | - | - | CASNSGNPARSYEQYF | TGTGCCAGCAACAGTGGGAACCCGGCCCGCTCCTACGAGCAGTACTTC
TRBJ2-1 | TRBV4-3 | TRBD1 | once | CASSQEQGPYNEQFF | TGCGCCAGCAGCCAAGAACAGGGGCCCTACAATGAGCAGTTCTTC
TRBJ2-7 | TRBV27 | - | once | CASREGRLYEQYF | TGTGCCAGCAGGGAGGGCCGTCTCTACGAGCAGTACTTC
TRBJ2-7 | TRBV11-2 | - | - | CASSSTYEQYF | TGTGCCAGCAGCTCAACCTACGAGCAGTACTTC
TRBJ2-1 | TRBV2 | TRBD2 | once | CASSERGLAGGLSYNEQFF | TGTGCCAGCAGTGAAAGGGGACTAGCGGGAGGCCTCTCCTACAATGAGCAGTTCTTC
TRBJ2-3 | TRBV30 | - | - | CAWTGGTDTQYF | TGTGCCTGGACAGGGGGCACAGATACGCAGTATTTT
TRBJ2-1 | TRBV5-4 | - | - | CASSLLESNEQFF | TGTGCCAGCAGCTTACTAGAATCCAATGAGCAGTTCTTC
TRBJ2-1 | TRBV27 | - | - | CASSRTGGPDEQFF | TGTGCCAGCAGTCGAACCGGGGGGCCCGATGAGCAGTTCTTC
TRBJ2-3 | TRBV4-2 | - | once | CASSQDRDTQYF | TGTGCCAGCAGCCAAGATCGAGATACGCAGTATTTT
TRBJ2-7 | TRBV24-1 | TRBD1 | - | CATSDPGTGDEQYF | TGTGCCACCAGTGACCCCGGGACAGGGGACGAGCAGTACTTC
TRBJ1-1 | TRBV11-3 | - | - | CASSLIGDTEAFF | TGTGCCAGCAGCTTGATTGGGGACACTGAAGCTTTCTTT
TRBJ2-7 | TRBV21-1 | - | - | CASSKGSGGEYEQYF | TGTGCCAGCAGCAAAGGTTCGGGGGGCGAATACGAGCAGTACTTC
TRBJ2-4 | TRBV28 | TRBD1 | - | CASSRTGGAGKNIQYF | TGTGCCAGCAGCAGGACAGGGGGCGCGGGCAAAAACATTCAGTACTTC
TRBJ1-2 | TRBV19 | - | - | CASSIQGPTLYGYTF | TGTGCCAGTAGTATTCAGGGTCCGACGTTATATGGCTACACCTTC
TRBJ1-4 | TRBV19 | TRBD1 | - | CASSDPYEAGTGDEKLFF | TGTGCCAGTAGCGACCCCTACGAAGCCGGGACAGGTGATGAAAAACTGTTTTTT
TRBJ1-1 | TRBV28 | - | - | CASSFGRGRAEAFF | TGTGCCAGCAGTTTCGGGAGGGGACGCGCTGAAGCTTTCTTT
TRBJ1-3 | TRBV5-1 | - | few | CASSLGQTSGNTIYF | TGCGCCAGCAGCTTGGGACAGACCTCTGGAAACACCATATATTTT
TRBJ2-3 | TRBV2 | TRBD2 | - | CASRRLAGVRTDTQYF | TGTGCCAGCAGGCGACTAGCGGGAGTAAGGACAGATACGCAGTATTTT
TRBJ1-4 | TRBV7-2 | TRBD1 | - | CASSSLAGGNEKLFF | TGTGCCAGCAGCTCCTTAGCAGGGGGGAACGAAAAACTGTTTTTT
TRBJ2-3 | TRBV5-1 | TRBD1 | - | CASLQGFGDRETDTQYF | TGCGCCAGCCTCCAGGGCTTTGGGGACAGGGAGACAGATACGCAGTATTTT
TRBJ1-4 | TRBV5-4 | - | - | CASSLGTTNEKLFF | TGTGCCAGCAGCCTGGGGACAACTAATGAAAAACTGTTTTTT
TRBJ2-5 | TRBV3-1/TRBV3-2 | - | - | CASSEGRRGGGVETQYF | TGTGCCAGCAGCGAGGGGCGGAGAGGGGGAGGAGTAGAGACCCAGTACTTC
TRBJ2-3 | TRBV5-4 | - | - | CASSLPGASTDTQYF | TGTGCCAGCAGCCTACCCGGGGCTAGCACAGATACGCAGTATTTT
TRBJ1-2 | TRBV2 | - | - | CASSEAPVNYGYTF | TGTGCCAGCAGTGAAGCCCCCGTTAACTATGGCTACACCTTC
TRBJ1-1 | TRBV6-2/TRBV6-3 | - | - | CASSGSVVGTEAFF | TGTGCCAGCAGCGGGTCCGTGGTTGGCACTGAAGCTTTCTTT
TRBJ1-4 | TRBV7-8 | TRBD1 | - | CASSDREGEKLFF | TGTGCCAGCAGCGACAGGGAGGGTGAAAAACTGTTTTTT
TRBJ2-5 | TRBV3-1/TRBV3-2 | - | - | CASSRLQETQYF | TGTGCCAGCAGCCGACTGCAAGAGACCCAGTACTTC
TRBJ2-4 | TRBV19 | TRBD1 | once | CASTLRGTDRTKNIQYF | TGTGCCAGTACCCTAAGAGGGACAGACCGGACCAAAAACATTCAGTACTTC
TRBJ1-1 | TRBV9 | - | few | CASSPQGRMNTEAFF | TGTGCCAGCAGCCCCCAAGGACGGATGAACACTGAAGCTTTCTTT
TRBJ2-3 | TRBV7-2 | TRBD2 | - | CASSPLAGARGDTQYF | TGTGCCAGCAGCCCCCTAGCGGGAGCGCGGGGAGATACGCAGTATTTT
TRBJ1-5 | TRBV12-3/TRBV12-4 | TRBD1 | - | CASSRQGDQPQHF | TGTGCCAGCAGTCGACAGGGAGATCAGCCCCAGCATTTT
TRBJ2-2 | TRBV5-1 | - | few | CASSFTQGRAGELFF | TGCGCCAGCAGCTTTACACAGGGTAGAGCCGGGGAGCTGTTTTTT
TRBJ2-1 | TRBV24-1 | TRBD2 | - | CATGGLAGDAYNEQFF | TGTGCCACCGGAGGACTAGCGGGAGATGCCTACAATGAGCAGTTCTTC
TRBJ2-7 | TRBV7-9 | - | - | CASSLEAWGASYEQYF | TGTGCCAGCAGCTTAGAGGCCTGGGGGGCCTCCTACGAGCAGTACTTC
TRBJ1-5 | TRBV6-2/TRBV6-3 | - | - | CASSYAGVSNQPQHF | TGTGCCAGCAGTTACGCGGGGGTGAGCAATCAGCCCCAGCATTTT
TRBJ1-2 | TRBV6-1 | - | - | CASSETEGYTF | TGTGCCAGCAGTGAGACAGAGGGCTACACCTTC
TRBJ2-7 | TRBV5-4 | - | - | CASSLEGGSYEQYF | TGTGCCAGCAGTCTCGAGGGGGGGTCCTACGAGCAGTACTTC
TRBJ2-3 | TRBV7-9 | - | - | CASSSPIWGVPTDTQYF | TGTGCCAGCAGCTCTCCTATTTGGGGGGTCCCCACAGATACGCAGTATTTT
TRBJ2-5 | TRBV5-6 | - | - | CASYRAMVRETQYF | TGTGCCAGCTACAGGGCAATGGTTCGGGAGACCCAGTACTTC
TRBJ1-6 | TRBV28 | - | - | CASSSQGTNSPLHF | TGTGCCAGCAGTTCACAGGGAACTAATTCACCCCTCCACTTT
TRBJ1-3 | TRBV4-3 | - | once | CASSQDQGSPSGNTIYF | TGCGCCAGCAGCCAAGATCAGGGCTCTCCCTCTGGAAACACCATATATTTT
TRBJ2-7 | TRBV4-2 | TRBD2 | - | CASSQPSGGGLAGIYEQYF | TGTGCCAGCAGCCAACCCTCGGGAGGGGGACTAGCGGGAATCTACGAGCAGTACTTC
TRBJ2-3 | TRBV7-2 | TRBD1 | - | CASSPAGQGPFTQYF | TGTGCCAGCAGCCCGGCGGGACAGGGCCCCTTTACGCAGTATTTT
TRBJ2-3 | TRBV14 | TRBD1 | - | CASSQDRRTGGSTDTQYF | TGTGCCAGCAGCCAAGATCGTCGGACAGGGGGGAGCACAGATACGCAGTATTTT